This T cell receptor beta chain was captured in a study of lymphopenia after photon versus proton radiotherapy. Notes on the study in general: Relative stability marked proton patients; photon patients lost diversity and naive cells. Larger post-nadir TCR diversity loss correlated inversely with survival in deceased patients.

Germline assignment: CDR1 SGHRS and CDR2 YFSETQ. Between the trimmed V and J ends, which lost 4 bases and 2 bases, there was a span of 18 bases. The CDR3 totals 16 residues. This clone appeared a few times. The antigen is undetermined. Assay: immunoSEQ multiplex PCR; the TCRdb copy retains only in-frame clones and omits some. The sample has roughly 29,000 clones, over 80% seen once. This TCR was sampled from a woman in her fifties or sixties with cholangiocarcinoma. Some clones in this sample may be carry-over from other donors' samples. The sample here was peripheral blood, taken from a patient treated with proton-based radiotherapy. V gene TRBV5-1 combines with J gene TRBJ2-5; possible D gene TRBD1, 5 bases. The DNA for the CDR3 is TGCGCCAGCAGCCGAACCCCCGACAGTTTGCAAGAGACCCAGTACTTC. Translation: CASSRTPDSLQETQYF.